This passage covers 10 T cell receptor beta chains from one sample sequenced in a study of persistence of HIV-infected CD4 T cells. Anti-CD3/anti-CD28 beads served as a nonspecific positive control stimulus. CD4+ T cells upregulating both CD40 ligand and CD69 were sorted as responding cells. For these receptors, no antigen is known. Sequencing used immunoSEQ version 4 in survey mode. Profiling relied on immunoSEQ multiplex PCR, and the TCRdb table lists in-frame clones only, not all of them. This table holds 35,000 to 55,000 clones, roughly 90% found once. The sequences come from CD4+ T cells sorted from PBMCs after roughly 18-hour stimulation, collected from a patient who received antiretroviral therapy. The receptors were sampled from an adult man with HIV who was CMV-seropositive.

In this sample, this clone turned up once. The chain employs TRBV6-5 and TRBJ2-2; 7 nucleotides line up with TRBD1. The CDR3 contains 13 residues. Germline CDR1 is MNHEY and CDR2 is SVGAGI. The V and J ends lost 6 bases and 7 bases, in that order; junction bases with no gene match: 5. In DNA, the CDR3 is TGTGCCAGCAGACAGGGGACCCGCGGGGAGCTGTTTTTT. Amino acid sequence: CASRQGTRGELFF.

The chain links TRBV19 to TRBJ1-4; the D gene is possibly TRBD1 (5 bases). The length of the CDR3 is 13 residues. CDR1 LNHDA and CDR2 SQIVND come from the germline V gene (reference sequence). Trimming took 3 bases from V and 8 from J, leaving 10 bases between them. CDR3 DNA sequence: TGTGCCAGTAGTATGGGACGTTGGGAAAAACTGTTTTTT. Its translation: CASSMGRWEKLFF.

The chain links TRBV6-5 to TRBJ2-7; tentatively, D is TRBD1 or TRBD2 (5 bases each). Germline values: CDR1 MNHEY, CDR2 SVGAGI. This CDR3 is 14 amino acids long. V was trimmed by 8 bases and J by 4 bases, leaving 18 bases between them. The CDR3 coding sequence is TGTGCCAGCTCCCGGGACCCCGGGTGGTACGAGCAGTACTTC. Translation gives CASSRDPGWYEQYF.

This clone was seen once. The V call is TRBV29-1, the J call TRBJ1-2; a weak D match, TRBD1 (6 bases). Trimming cost V 5 bases and J 8 bases, with 18 bases left between them. The CDR3 totals 13 residues. Looked up from germline, CDR1 is SQVTM and CDR2 is ANQGSEA. The CDR3 sequence: CSVLLQGRGGYTF. The CDR3, as DNA: TGCAGCGTTCTACTCCAGGGGCGGGGAGGCTACACCTTC.

The chain recombines TRBV28 with TRBJ2-3; no clear D. There are 11 residues in the CDR3. The germline V gene encodes CDR1 MDHEN and CDR2 SYDVKM. Trimming stripped 3 bases from V and 6 bases from J, with 4 bases between. The CDR3 nucleotides read TGTGCCAGCAGTTTCTCTGATACGCAGTATTTT. It translates to CASSFSDTQYF.

The chain recombines TRBV5-4 with TRBJ1-2; D perhaps matches TRBD1 (6 bases). Per the germline V gene, CDR1 is SGHNT and CDR2 is YYREEE (reference sequence). This CDR3 is built from 13 residues. V was clipped by 5 bases and J by 1 base, with 9 bases between them. DNA for the CDR3: TGTGCCAGCAGGAAGGACAGTAACTATGGCTACACCTTC. It yields the protein CASRKDSNYGYTF. Full variable domain (outside the CDR3, taken from reference TRBV5-4 and TRBJ1-2): ETGVTQSPTHLIKTRGQQVTLRCSSQSGHNTVSWYQQALGQGPQFIFQYYREEENGRGNFPPRFSGLQFPNYSSELNVNALELDDSALYLCASRKDSNYGYTFGSGTRLTVV.

This chain links TRBV10-1 with TRBJ2-7, with 11 bases matching TRBD1. Germline CDR1 WNHNN, CDR2 SYGVQD (reference sequence). The CDR3 loop spans 15 amino acids. Trimming removed 5 bases from V and 6 bases from J; junction bases left unmatched: 9. The CDR3 protein is CASSNPGTGGSEQYF. The CDR3 DNA follows: TGCGCCAGCAGTAACCCCGGGACAGGGGGTTCCGAGCAGTACTTC.

V gene TRBV7-3 combines with J gene TRBJ2-2; 8 bases map to TRBD1. The CDR3 is made up of 15 amino acids. V lost 10 bases and J lost 1; bases outside the gene matches: 8. In germline, CDR1 is SGHTA, CDR2 FQGTGA. The CDR3: CATSKGQGNTGELFF. CDR3 in DNA: TGTGCCACCTCTAAAGGACAGGGGAACACCGGGGAGCTGTTTTTT.

V is TRBV19 and J is TRBJ1-5, with 8 nucleotides matching TRBD1. Germline loops: CDR1 LNHDA, CDR2 SQIVND (reference sequence). Unmatched junction bases numbered 4, after V lost 4 bases and J lost 2 bases. The CDR3 contains 15 residues. CDR3 in DNA: TGTGCCAGTAGTACCCCGGACAGGGGCAATCAGCCCCAGCATTTT. It encodes CASSTPDRGNQPQHF.

The rearrangement joins TRBV25-1 to TRBJ2-3; 7 bases are shared with TRBD1. V shed 1 base and J 3 bases; nucleotides not matched to a gene: 1. This CDR3 comprises 14 residues. The germline V gene has CDR1 MGHDK and CDR2 SYGVNS. DNA of the CDR3: TGTGCCAGCAGTGAATGGGACAGAACAGATACGCAGTATTTT. As protein: CASSEWDRTDTQYF.